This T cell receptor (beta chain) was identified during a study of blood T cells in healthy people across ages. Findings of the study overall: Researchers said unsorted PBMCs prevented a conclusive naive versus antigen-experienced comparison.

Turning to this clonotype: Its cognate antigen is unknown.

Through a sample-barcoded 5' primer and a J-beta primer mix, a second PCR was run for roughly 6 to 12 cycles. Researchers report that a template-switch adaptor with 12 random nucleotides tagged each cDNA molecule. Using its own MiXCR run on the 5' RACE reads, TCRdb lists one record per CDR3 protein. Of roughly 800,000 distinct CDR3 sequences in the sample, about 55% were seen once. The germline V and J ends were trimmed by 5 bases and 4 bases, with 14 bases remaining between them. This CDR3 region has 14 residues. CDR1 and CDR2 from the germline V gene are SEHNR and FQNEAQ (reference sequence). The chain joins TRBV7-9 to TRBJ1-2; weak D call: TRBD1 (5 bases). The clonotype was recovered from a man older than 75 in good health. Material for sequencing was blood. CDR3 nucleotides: TGTGCCAGCAGCGTTCCGGGACCCGGCTATGGCTACACCTTC. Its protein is CASSVPGPGYGYTF.